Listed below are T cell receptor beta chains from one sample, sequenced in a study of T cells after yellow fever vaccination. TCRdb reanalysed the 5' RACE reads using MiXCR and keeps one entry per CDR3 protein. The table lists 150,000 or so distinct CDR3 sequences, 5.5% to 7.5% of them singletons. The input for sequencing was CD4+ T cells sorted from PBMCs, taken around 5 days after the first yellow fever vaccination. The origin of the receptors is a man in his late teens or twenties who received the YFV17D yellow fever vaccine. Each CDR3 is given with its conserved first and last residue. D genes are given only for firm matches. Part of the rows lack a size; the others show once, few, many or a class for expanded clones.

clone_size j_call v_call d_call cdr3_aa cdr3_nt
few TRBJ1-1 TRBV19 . CASSISGNSAEAFF TGTGCCAGTAGTATCTCGGGGAACAGTGCTGAAGCTTTCTTT
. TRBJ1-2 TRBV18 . CASSPVAPPSRGYGYTF TGTGCCAGCTCACCGGTTGCCCCCCCAAGTCGGGGTTATGGCTACACCTTC
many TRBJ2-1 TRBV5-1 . CASSPGQYSYNEQFF TGCGCCAGCAGTCCCGGACAGTACTCCTACAATGAGCAGTTCTTC
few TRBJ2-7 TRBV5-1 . CASRSAATYEQYF TGCGCCAGCAGGTCAGCGGCAACCTACGAGCAGTACTTC
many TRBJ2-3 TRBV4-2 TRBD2 CASSQDGRGGVTDTQYF TGTGCCAGCAGCCAAGATGGGCGGGGGGGCGTGACAGATACGCAGTATTTT
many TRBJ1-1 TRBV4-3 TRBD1 CASSHGQGPFEAFF TGCGCCAGCAGCCACGGACAGGGGCCTTTTGAAGCTTTCTTT
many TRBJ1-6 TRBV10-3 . CAIGTEYSPLHF TGTGCCATCGGGACGGAATATTCACCCCTCCACTTT
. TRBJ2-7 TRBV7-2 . CASSLQGMSSYEQYF TGTGCCAGCAGCTTACAGGGGATGAGCTCCTACGAGCAGTACTTC
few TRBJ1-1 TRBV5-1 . CASSLGGTGASEAFF TGCGCCAGCAGCTTGGGCGGGACGGGTGCCTCTGAAGCTTTCTTT
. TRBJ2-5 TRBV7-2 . CASSLSSVQETQYF TGTGCCAGCAGCTTAAGTAGCGTCCAAGAGACCCAGTACTTC
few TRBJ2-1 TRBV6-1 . CASITGITYNEQFF TGTGCCAGCATAACAGGTATCACCTACAATGAGCAGTTCTTC
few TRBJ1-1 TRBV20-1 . CSARRPGQRNTEAFF TGCAGTGCTAGGAGGCCAGGACAACGAAACACTGAAGCTTTCTTT
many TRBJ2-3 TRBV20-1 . CSNLRALSSTDTQYF TGCAGTAACCTCCGGGCCCTTAGTAGCACAGATACGCAGTATTTT
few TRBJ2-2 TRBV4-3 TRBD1 CASSRGTGETGELFF TGCGCCAGCAGCCGGGGGACAGGGGAGACCGGGGAGCTGTTTTTT
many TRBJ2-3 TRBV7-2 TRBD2 CASSLAGGGDTQYF TGTGCCAGCAGCTTGGCGGGGGGGGGAGATACGCAGTATTTT